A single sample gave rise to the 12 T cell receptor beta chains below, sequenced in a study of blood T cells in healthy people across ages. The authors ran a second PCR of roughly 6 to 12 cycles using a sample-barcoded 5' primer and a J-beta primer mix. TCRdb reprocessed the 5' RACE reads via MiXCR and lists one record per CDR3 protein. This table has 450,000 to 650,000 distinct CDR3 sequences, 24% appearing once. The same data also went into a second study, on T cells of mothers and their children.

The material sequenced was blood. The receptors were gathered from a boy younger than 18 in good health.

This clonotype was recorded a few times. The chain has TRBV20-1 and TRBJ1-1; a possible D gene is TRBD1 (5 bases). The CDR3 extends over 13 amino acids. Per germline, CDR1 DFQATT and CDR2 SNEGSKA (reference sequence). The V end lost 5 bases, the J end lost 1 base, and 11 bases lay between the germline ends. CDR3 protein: CSASGRENTEAFF. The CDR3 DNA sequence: TGCAGTGCTTCGGGACGGGAGAACACTGAAGCTTTCTTT.

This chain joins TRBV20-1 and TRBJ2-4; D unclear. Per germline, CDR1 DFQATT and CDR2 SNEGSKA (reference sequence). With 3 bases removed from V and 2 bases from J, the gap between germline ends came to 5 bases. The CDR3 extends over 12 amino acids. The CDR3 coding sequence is TGCAGTGCTAGCGTTTCCAAAAACATTCAGTACTTC. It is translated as CSASVSKNIQYF.

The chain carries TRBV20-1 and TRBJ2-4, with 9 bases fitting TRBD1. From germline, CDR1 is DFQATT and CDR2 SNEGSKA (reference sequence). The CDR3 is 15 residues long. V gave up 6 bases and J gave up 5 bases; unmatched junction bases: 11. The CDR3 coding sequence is TGCAGTGCGTTGAGCCGGGACAGGGTACAAAACATTCAGTACTTC. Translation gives CSALSRDRVQNIQYF.

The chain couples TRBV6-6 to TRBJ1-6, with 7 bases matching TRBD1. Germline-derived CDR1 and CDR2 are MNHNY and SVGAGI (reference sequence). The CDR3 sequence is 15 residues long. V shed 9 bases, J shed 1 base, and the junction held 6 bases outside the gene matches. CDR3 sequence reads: CASCKQGSYNSPLHF. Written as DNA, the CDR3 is TGTGCCAGTTGTAAACAGGGGTCCTATAATTCACCCCTCCACTTT.

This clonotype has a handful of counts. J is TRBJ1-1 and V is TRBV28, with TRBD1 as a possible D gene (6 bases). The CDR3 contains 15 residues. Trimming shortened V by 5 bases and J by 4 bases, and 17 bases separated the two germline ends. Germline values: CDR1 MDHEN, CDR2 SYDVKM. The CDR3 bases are TGTGCCAGCAGTGCGGCCGGGGGGGCTCGCACTGAAGCTTTCTTT. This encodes CASSAAGGARTEAFF. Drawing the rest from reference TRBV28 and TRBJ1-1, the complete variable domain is DVKVTQSSRYLVKRTGEKVFLECVQDMDHENMFWYRQDPGLGLRLIYFSYDVKMKEKGDIPEGYSVSREKKERFSLILESASTNQTSMYLCASSAAGGARTEAFFGQGTRLTVV.

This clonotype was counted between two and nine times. CDR3 residues: CASSLGAGGRDEQFF. CDR3 nucleotide sequence: TGTGCCAGCAGCTTAGGGGCAGGGGGAAGGGATGAGCAGTTCTTC. V and J are TRBV7-9 and TRBJ2-1, with 7 bases aligning to TRBD1. Germline V gene sequence: CDR1 SEHNR, CDR2 FQNEAQ (reference sequence). The CDR3 has 15 residues. V lost 1 base and J lost 8; bases outside the gene matches: 8. The complete variable domain, with remaining parts taken from reference TRBV7-9 and TRBJ2-1, reads DTGVSQNPRHKITKRGQNVTFRCDPISEHNRLYWYRQTLGQGPEFLTYFQNEAQLEKSRLLSDRFSAERPKGSFSTLEIQRTEQGDSAMYLCASSLGAGGRDEQFFGPGTRLTVL.

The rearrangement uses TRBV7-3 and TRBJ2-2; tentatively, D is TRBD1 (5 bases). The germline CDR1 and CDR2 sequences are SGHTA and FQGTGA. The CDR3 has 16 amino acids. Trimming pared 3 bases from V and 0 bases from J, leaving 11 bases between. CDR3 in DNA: TGTGCCAGCAGCTTCCAGGGCCCCGCGAACACCGGGGAGCTGTTTTTT. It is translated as CASSFQGPANTGELFF.

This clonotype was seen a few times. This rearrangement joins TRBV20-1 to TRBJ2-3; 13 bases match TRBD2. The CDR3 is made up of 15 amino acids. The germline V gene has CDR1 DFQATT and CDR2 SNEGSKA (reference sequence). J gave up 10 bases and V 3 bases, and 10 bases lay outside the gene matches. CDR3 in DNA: TGCAGTGCTAGGGCCGGACTAGCGGGAGCCCGATCGCAGTATTTT. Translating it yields CSARAGLAGARSQYF.

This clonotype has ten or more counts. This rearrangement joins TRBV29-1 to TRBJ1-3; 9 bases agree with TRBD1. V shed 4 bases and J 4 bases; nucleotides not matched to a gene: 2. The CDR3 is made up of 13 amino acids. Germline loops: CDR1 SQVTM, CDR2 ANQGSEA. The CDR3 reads CSVGGTGGNTIYF. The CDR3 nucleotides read TGCAGCGTTGGCGGGACAGGGGGAAACACCATATATTTT.

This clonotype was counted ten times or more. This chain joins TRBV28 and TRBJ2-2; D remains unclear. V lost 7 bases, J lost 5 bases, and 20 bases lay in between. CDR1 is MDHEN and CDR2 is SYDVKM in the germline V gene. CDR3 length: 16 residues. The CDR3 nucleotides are TGTGCCAGCATTACACGTTGGGGTGGTGTAACCGGGGAGCTGTTTTTT. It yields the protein CASITRWGGVTGELFF.

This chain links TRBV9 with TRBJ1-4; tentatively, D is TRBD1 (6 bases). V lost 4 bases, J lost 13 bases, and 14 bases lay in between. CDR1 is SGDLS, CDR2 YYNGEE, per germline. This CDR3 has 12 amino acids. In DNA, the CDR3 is TGTGCCAGCAGCCGCCCCACAGGGAGACTGTTTTTT. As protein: CASSRPTGRLFF. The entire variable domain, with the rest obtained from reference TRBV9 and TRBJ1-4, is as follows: DSGVTQTPKHLITATGQRVTLRCSPRSGDLSVYWYQQSLDQGLQFLIQYYNGEERAKGNILERFSAQQFPDLHSELNLSSLELGDSALYFCASSRPTGRLFFGSGTQLSVL.

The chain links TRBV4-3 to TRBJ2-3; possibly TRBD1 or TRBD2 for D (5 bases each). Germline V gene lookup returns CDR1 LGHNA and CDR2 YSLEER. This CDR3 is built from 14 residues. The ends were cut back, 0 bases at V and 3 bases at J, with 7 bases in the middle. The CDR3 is CASSQEGDTDTQYF. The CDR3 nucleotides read TGCGCCAGCAGCCAAGAGGGGGATACAGATACGCAGTATTTT.